The present T cell receptor beta chain was sequenced within a study of T-cell reconstitution after alpha-beta-depleted transplantation in children. Regarding the study as a whole: The origin of high day-60 TCRbeta diversity in some patients lay in surviving recipient T cells and thymic progenitors. After one year, T-cell counts and TCRbeta diversity mostly came from new T cells.

For this clonotype: Antigen unknown.

The library targeted TCRbeta and was prepared with unique molecular identifiers. TCRdb recomputed calls from the PCR reads with MiXCR, one row per CDR3 protein. The table lists fewer than 750,000 distinct CDR3 sequences, roughly a quarter of them singletons. V lost 3 bases to trimming and J lost 7 bases, with 12 bases between them. The CDR3 runs 13 residues. Per the germline V gene, CDR1 is KGHDR and CDR2 is SFDVKD. This receptor was identified in a boy less than two years old with Wiskott-Aldrich syndrome, due to receive a stem cell transplant. This specimen was PBMCs, taken before TCRalphabeta/CD19-depleted stem cell transplant. The chain carries TRBV24-1 and TRBJ2-7; the D is unclear. The DNA for the CDR3 is TGTGCCACCAGTGATCCAGGCAGCCGGGAGCAGTACTTC. This gives the protein CATSDPGSREQYF.